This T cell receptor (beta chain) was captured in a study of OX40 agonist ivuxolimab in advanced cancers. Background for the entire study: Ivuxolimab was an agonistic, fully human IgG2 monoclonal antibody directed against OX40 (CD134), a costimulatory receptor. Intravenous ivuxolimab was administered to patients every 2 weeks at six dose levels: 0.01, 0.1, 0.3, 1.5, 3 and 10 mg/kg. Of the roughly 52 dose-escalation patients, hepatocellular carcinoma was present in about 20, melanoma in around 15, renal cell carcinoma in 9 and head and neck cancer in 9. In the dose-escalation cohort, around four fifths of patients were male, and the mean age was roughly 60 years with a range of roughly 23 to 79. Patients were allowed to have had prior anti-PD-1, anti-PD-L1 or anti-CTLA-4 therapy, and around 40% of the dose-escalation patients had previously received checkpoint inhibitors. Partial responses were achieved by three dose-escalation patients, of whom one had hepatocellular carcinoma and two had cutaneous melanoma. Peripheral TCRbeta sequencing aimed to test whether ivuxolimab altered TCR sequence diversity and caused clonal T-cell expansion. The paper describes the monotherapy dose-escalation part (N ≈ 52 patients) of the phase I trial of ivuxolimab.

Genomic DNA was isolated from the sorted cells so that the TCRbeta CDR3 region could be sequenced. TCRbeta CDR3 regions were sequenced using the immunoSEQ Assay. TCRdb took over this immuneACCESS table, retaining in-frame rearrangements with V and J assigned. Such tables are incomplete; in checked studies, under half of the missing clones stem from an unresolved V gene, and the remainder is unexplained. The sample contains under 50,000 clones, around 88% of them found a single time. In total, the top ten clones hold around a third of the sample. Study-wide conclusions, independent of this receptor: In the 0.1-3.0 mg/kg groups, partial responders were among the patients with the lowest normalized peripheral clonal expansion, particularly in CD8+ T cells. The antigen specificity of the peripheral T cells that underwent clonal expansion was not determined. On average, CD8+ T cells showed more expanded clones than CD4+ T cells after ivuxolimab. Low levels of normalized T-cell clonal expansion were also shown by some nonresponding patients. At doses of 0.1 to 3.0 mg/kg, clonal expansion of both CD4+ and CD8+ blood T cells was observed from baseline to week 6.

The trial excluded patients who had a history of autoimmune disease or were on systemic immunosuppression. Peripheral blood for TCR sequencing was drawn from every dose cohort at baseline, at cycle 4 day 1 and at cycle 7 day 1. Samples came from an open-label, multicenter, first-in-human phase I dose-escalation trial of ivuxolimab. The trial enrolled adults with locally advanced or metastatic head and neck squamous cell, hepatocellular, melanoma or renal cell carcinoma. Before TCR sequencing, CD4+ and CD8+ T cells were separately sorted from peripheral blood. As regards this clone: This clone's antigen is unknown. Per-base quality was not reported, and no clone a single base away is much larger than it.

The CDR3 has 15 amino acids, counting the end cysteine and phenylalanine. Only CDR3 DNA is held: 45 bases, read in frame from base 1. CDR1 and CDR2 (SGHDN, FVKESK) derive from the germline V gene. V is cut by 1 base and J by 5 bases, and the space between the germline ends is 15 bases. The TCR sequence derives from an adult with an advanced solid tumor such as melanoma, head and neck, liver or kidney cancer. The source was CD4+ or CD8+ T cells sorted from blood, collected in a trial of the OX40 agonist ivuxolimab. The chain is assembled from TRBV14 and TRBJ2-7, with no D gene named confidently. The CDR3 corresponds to CASSQVGQGYHEQYF. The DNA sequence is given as TGTGCCAGCAGCCAAGTCGGTCAAGGGTACCACGAGCAGTACTTC.